The next 23 T cell receptor beta chains were all read from a single sample in a study of blood T cell repertoires in COVID-19. Measured with immunoSEQ multiplex PCR; TCRdb has only the in-frame clones, and not every one. This sample has roughly 100,000 clones, with more than 80% found just once. Sequenced sample: peripheral blood. These receptor sequences come from a man at least 80 years old with COVID-19, enrolled during active disease.

V and J are TRBV6-5 and TRBJ1-1; D is possibly TRBD1 (6 bases). The CDR3 sequence is 14 residues long. Germline CDR1 is MNHEY and CDR2 is SVGAGI. With 6 bases removed from V and 1 base from J, the gap between germline ends came to 12 bases. The CDR3 region is CASSRMGQNTEAFF. CDR3 bases: TGTGCCAGCAGCCGAATGGGACAGAACACTGAAGCTTTCTTT.

This clone was observed once. The rearrangement joins TRBV5-6 to TRBJ1-1; D is possibly TRBD1 (5 bases). Germline CDR1 and CDR2: SGHDT and YYEEEE. The CDR3 runs 14 residues. V lost 4 bases and J lost 3, with 13 bases in between. Here the CDR3 DNA reads TGTGCCAGCAGCATAAGGGGTTTGGACACTGAAGCTTTCTTT. It yields the protein CASSIRGLDTEAFF.

The chain is built from TRBV10-3 and TRBJ1-2; TRBD1 is a possible D gene (6 bases). From germline, CDR1 is ENHRY and CDR2 SYGVKD. The CDR3 extends over 15 amino acids. V was trimmed by 6 bases and J by 4 bases, leaving 18 bases between them. The CDR3 sequence is CAISRTSGEPYGYTF. The DNA for the CDR3 is TGTGCCATCAGCCGAACTTCAGGGGAGCCCTATGGCTACACCTTC.

The chain joins TRBV7-2 to TRBJ2-2; TRBD2 agrees at 7 bases. The CDR3 spans 17 residues. Germline lookup yields CDR1 SGHTA and CDR2 FQGNSA. After removal of 4 bases from V and 5 bases from J, the junction contained 13 bases not matched to a gene. For the CDR3, the DNA is TGTGCCAGCAGCTCGTCCGGGCCAAGGGAGGGGACCGGGGAGCTGTTTTTT. This encodes CASSSSGPREGTGELFF.

The J gene is TRBJ1-1, the V gene TRBV6-1; 9 positions match TRBD1. CDR3 length: 17 residues. V was pared by 0 bases and J by 5 bases, with 10 bases of the junction left unmatched. The germline V gene encodes CDR1 MNHNS and CDR2 SASEGT. The CDR3 protein is CASSEAGQGWVGTEAFF. CDR3 in DNA: TGTGCCAGCAGTGAAGCGGGACAGGGCTGGGTAGGGACTGAAGCTTTCTTT.

V gene TRBV7-8 combines with J gene TRBJ1-3; D is uncertain. Per the germline V gene, CDR1 is SGHVS and CDR2 is FQNEAQ. The CDR3 loop spans 16 amino acids. V was cut by 1 base and J by 0 bases, with 10 bases left in between. CDR3 sequence: CASSLGRPSSGNTIYF. For the CDR3, the DNA is TGTGCCAGCAGCTTAGGGCGGCCGAGCTCTGGAAACACCATATATTTT.

This chain links TRBV29-1 with TRBJ2-7; D perhaps matches TRBD1 (5 bases). Germline CDR1 is SQVTM and CDR2 is ANQGSEA. Trimming pared 4 bases from V and 5 bases from J, leaving 12 bases between. The CDR3 consists of 12 residues. The CDR3 loop is CSVGPTGNEQYF. CDR3 DNA: TGCAGCGTTGGACCAACAGGTAACGAGCAGTACTTC.

The chain carries TRBV7-2 and TRBJ2-5, with D perhaps TRBD2 (6 bases). The germline CDR1 and CDR2 sequences are SGHTA and FQGNSA. Between the trimmed V and J ends, which lost 3 bases and 1 base, there was a span of 12 bases. CDR3 length: 15 amino acids. The CDR3 DNA reads TGTGCCAGCAGCTTTGGGGGACTTATCCAAGAGACCCAGTACTTC. Encoded protein: CASSFGGLIQETQYF.

The chain joins TRBV5-1 to TRBJ2-4, with 7 bases lining up with TRBD1. The CDR3 is 14 amino acids. Trimming removed 4 bases from V and 5 bases from J; junction bases left unmatched: 6. Germline V gene data show CDR1 as SGHRS and CDR2 as YFSETQ. CDR3 residues: CASSPTGTENIQYF. As DNA, the CDR3 is TGCGCCAGCAGCCCAACCGGGACAGAAAACATTCAGTACTTC.

This clone was detected ten times or more. The rearrangement links TRBV2 to TRBJ1-6; possible D gene TRBD1, 5 bases. Germline lookup yields CDR1 SNHLY and CDR2 FYNNEI. Trimming left V 7 bases short and J 10 bases short, with 20 bases between. The CDR3 sequence is 15 residues long. This CDR3 reads CASTRNGQEGSPLHF. The CDR3, as DNA: TGTGCCAGCACACGGAACGGGCAGGAGGGGTCACCCCTCCACTTT.

The chain carries TRBV27 and TRBJ1-2; 12 nucleotides agree with TRBD1. V dropped 6 bases and J dropped 6; count of bases not matched to a gene: 2. The CDR3 spans 13 residues. The germline V gene has CDR1 MNHEY and CDR2 SMNVEV (reference sequence). CDR3 region: CASRRDRGHGYTF. The CDR3 coding sequence is TGTGCCAGCAGGAGGGACAGGGGGCATGGCTACACCTTC.

This sequence joins TRBV19 and TRBJ2-3, with 9 bases that match TRBD1. Germline V gene lookup returns CDR1 LNHDA and CDR2 SQIVND (reference sequence). The CDR3 spans 15 residues. V dropped 4 bases and J dropped 6; count of bases not matched to a gene: 8. The CDR3 DNA follows: TGTGCCAGTAGTACCCTCACAGGGGGCAAGGATACGCAGTATTTT. As protein: CASSTLTGGKDTQYF.

The CDR3 here is CASSPHNNYGYTF. Here the CDR3 DNA reads TGTGCCAGCAGTCCCCACAATAACTATGGCTACACCTTC. This sequence joins TRBV7-8 and TRBJ1-2; no clear D gene. Germline V lookup: CDR1 SGHVS, CDR2 FQNEAQ. Trimming stripped 6 bases from V and 1 base from J, with 9 bases between. This CDR3 has 13 amino acids.

This clone was found many times. The chain is built from TRBV19 and TRBJ2-4, with D possibly being TRBD2 (6 bases). There are 16 residues in the CDR3. Trimming removed 4 bases at V and 1 base at J, with 14 bases between. Germline values: CDR1 LNHDA, CDR2 SQIVND (reference sequence). The CDR3, as DNA: TGTGCCAGTAGTAAAAGTGGGAGGCGGGCCAAAAACATTCAGTACTTC. Translating gives CASSKSGRRAKNIQYF.

The chain links TRBV19 to TRBJ2-5, with 8 nucleotides matching TRBD1. CDR3 length: 16 amino acids. Trimming removed 4 bases from V and 2 bases from J; junction bases left unmatched: 9. Germline V CDR1 and CDR2: LNHDA, SQIVND (reference sequence). For the CDR3, the DNA is TGTGCCAGTAGTACCTCGGGCAGGGGGCTTCAAGAGACCCAGTACTTC. Its translation is CASSTSGRGLQETQYF.

The sample holds a few counts of this clone. This rearrangement joins TRBV7-2 to TRBJ2-1, with D possibly TRBD2 on 6 matching bases. Germline V gene lookup returns CDR1 SGHTA and CDR2 FQGNSA. Trimming pared 8 bases from V and 0 bases from J, leaving 14 bases between. The CDR3 runs 15 residues. The CDR3 DNA is TGTGCCAGCGGCAGCGGGCAAAGCTCCTACAATGAGCAGTTCTTC. Amino acids: CASGSGQSSYNEQFF.

The gene calls are TRBV6-5 and TRBJ1-1; the D gene is possibly TRBD1 (5 bases). Trimming pared 8 bases from V and 8 bases from J, leaving 21 bases between. The CDR3 loop spans 14 amino acids. CDR1 and CDR2 (germline): MNHEY, SVGAGI. The CDR3 DNA reads TGTGCCAGCGCAGAACCGGGACGCGGGAAAGAAGCTTTCTTT. Protein: CASAEPGRGKEAFF.

The chain combines TRBV7-9 with TRBJ1-4, with D perhaps TRBD1 (6 bases). Germline CDR1 and CDR2: SEHNR and FQNEAQ (reference sequence). The V end lost 8 bases, the J end lost 3 bases, and 25 bases lay between the germline ends. This CDR3 has 18 residues. Here the CDR3 reads CASSKTPRDTWSNEKLFF. The CDR3 DNA is TGTGCCAGCTCGAAAACACCCCGGGACACTTGGTCTAATGAAAAACTGTTTTTT.

The gene calls are TRBV11-3 and TRBJ2-1, with TRBD1 as a possible D gene (5 bases). The germline V gene encodes CDR1 SGHNT and CDR2 YENEEA. The germline V and J ends were trimmed by 2 bases and 4 bases, with 6 bases remaining between them. CDR3 size: 13 residues. The CDR3 here is CASSLQGYNEQFF. The CDR3 coding sequence is TGTGCCAGCAGCTTACAGGGATACAATGAGCAGTTCTTC.

The J gene is TRBJ2-2, the V gene TRBV7-2; TRBD2 might be the D (6 bases). Germline loops: CDR1 SGHTA, CDR2 FQGNSA. The V gene lost 5 bases and the J gene lost 5 bases, with 12 bases spanning the gap. The CDR3 is made up of 14 amino acids. CDR3 in amino acids: CASSPGARTGELFF. The CDR3 DNA reads as TGTGCCAGCAGCCCGGGAGCGAGGACCGGGGAGCTGTTTTTT.

The J gene is TRBJ1-5, the V gene TRBV6-5; unclear D gene. The germline gives CDR1 MNHEY, CDR2 SVGAGI. The CDR3 loop spans 13 amino acids. Trimming took 0 bases from V and 5 from J, leaving 5 bases between them. This CDR3 is CASSYSRDQPQHF. The CDR3 DNA follows: TGTGCCAGCAGTTACTCACGGGATCAGCCCCAGCATTTT.

In its sample, this clone was seen a few times. This chain links TRBV19 with TRBJ1-1; 9 bases map to TRBD1. In germline, CDR1 is LNHDA, CDR2 SQIVND (reference sequence). With 3 bases clipped from V and 1 base from J, the junction kept 0 bases outside the gene matches. The CDR3 totals 14 residues. The CDR3, as DNA: TGTGCCAGTAGTATGGGACAGGGGAACACTGAAGCTTTCTTT. Translated: CASSMGQGNTEAFF.

The chain couples TRBV19 to TRBJ1-6; maybe TRBD1 (6 bases). The ends were cut back, 6 bases at V and 5 bases at J, with 11 bases in the middle. The CDR3 totals 14 residues. CDR1 is LNHDA, CDR2 SQIVND, per germline (reference sequence). CDR3 nucleotides: TGTGCCAGTAGGCGGGGGGCAGATAATTCACCCCTCCACTTT. Translation: CASRRGADNSPLHF.